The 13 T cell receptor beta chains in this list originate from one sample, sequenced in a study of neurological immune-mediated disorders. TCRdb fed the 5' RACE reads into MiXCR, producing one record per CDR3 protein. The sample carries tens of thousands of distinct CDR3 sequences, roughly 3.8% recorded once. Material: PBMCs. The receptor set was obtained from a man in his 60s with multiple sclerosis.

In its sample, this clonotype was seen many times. CDR3 bases: TGCAGCGTTGAAGTTGGGGGCGGCACTGAAGCTTTCTTT. Encoded protein: CSVEVGGGTEAFF. The chain links TRBV29-1 to TRBJ1-1; TRBD1 is a possible D gene (6 bases). The germline V gene encodes CDR1 SQVTM and CDR2 ANQGSEA. The CDR3 has 13 residues. V shed 1 base and J shed 4 bases, with 10 bases lying between them.

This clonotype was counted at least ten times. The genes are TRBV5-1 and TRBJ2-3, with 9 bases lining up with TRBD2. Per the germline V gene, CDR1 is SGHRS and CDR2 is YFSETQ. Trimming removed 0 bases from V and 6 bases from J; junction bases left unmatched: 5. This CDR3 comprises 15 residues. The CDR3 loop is CASSLAAGGRDTQYF. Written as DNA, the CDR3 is TGCGCCAGCAGCTTGGCGGCGGGAGGGCGGGATACGCAGTATTTT.

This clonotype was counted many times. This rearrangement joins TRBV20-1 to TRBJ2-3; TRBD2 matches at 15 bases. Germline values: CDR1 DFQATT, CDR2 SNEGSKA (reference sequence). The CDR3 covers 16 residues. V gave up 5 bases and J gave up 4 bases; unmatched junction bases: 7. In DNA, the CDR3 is TGCAGTGCTTCATCAGGACTAGCGGGAGGGGCAGATACGCAGTATTTT. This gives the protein CSASSGLAGGADTQYF.

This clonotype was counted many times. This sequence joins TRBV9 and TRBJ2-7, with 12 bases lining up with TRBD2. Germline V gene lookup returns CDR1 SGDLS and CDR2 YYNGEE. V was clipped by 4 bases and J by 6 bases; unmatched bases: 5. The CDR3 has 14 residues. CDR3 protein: CASSPSGGALEQYF. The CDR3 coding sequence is TGTGCCAGCAGCCCTAGCGGGGGGGCCCTCGAGCAGTACTTC.

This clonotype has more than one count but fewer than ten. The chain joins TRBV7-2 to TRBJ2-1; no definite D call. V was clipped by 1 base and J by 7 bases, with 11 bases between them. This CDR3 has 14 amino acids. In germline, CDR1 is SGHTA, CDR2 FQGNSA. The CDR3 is CASSLGGLQNEQFF. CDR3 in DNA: TGTGCCAGCAGCTTAGGTGGTTTGCAGAATGAGCAGTTCTTC.

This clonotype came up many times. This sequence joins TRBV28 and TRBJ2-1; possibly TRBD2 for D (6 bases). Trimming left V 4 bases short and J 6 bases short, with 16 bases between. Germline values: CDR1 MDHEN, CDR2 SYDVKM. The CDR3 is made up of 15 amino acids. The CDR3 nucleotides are TGTGCCAGCAGTTCCCAGACTAGTGGGTTCAATGAGCAGTTCTTC. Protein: CASSSQTSGFNEQFF.

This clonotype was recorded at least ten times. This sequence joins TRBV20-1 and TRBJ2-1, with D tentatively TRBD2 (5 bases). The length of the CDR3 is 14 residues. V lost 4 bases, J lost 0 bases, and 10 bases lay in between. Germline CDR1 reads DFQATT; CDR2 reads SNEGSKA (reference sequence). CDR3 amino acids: CSAKRTSSYNEQFF. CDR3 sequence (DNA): TGCAGTGCTAAGAGAACTAGCTCCTACAATGAGCAGTTCTTC.

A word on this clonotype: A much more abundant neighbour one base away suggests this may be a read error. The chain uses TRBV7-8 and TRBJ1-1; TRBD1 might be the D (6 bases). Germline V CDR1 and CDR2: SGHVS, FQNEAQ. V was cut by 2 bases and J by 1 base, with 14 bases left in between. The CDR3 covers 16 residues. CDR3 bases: TGTGCCAGCAGCTTATCCGGGGGGCCAAAGAACACTGAAGCTTTCTTT. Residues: CASSLSGGPKNTEAFF. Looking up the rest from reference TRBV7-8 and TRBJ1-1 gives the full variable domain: GAGVSQSPRYKVAKRGQDVALRCDPISGHVSLFWYQQALGQGPEFLTYFQNEAQLDKSGLPSDRFFAERPEGSVSTLKIQRTQQEDSAVYLCASSLSGGPKNTEAFFGQGTRLTVV.

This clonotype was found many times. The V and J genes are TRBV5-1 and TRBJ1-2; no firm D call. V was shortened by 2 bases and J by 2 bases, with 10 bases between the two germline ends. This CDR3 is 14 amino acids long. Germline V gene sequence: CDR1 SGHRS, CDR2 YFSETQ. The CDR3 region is CASSLDGLNYGYTF. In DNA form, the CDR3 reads TGCGCCAGCAGCTTAGACGGCCTAAACTATGGCTACACCTTC.

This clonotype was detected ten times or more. CDR3 in amino acids: CASSPEAGGRTDTQYF. CDR3 in DNA: TGTGCCAGCAGTCCCGAAGCGGGAGGTCGGACAGATACGCAGTATTTT. This sequence joins TRBV27 and TRBJ2-3, with 9 bases that match TRBD2. The CDR3 sequence is 16 residues long. V lost 5 bases to trimming and J lost 3 bases; unmatched junction nucleotides: 9. Germline V gene sequence: CDR1 MNHEY, CDR2 SMNVEV (reference sequence).

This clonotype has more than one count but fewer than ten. The CDR3 sequence is CASTDVQGYTEAFF. CDR3 sequence (DNA): TGCGCCAGCACCGACGTACAGGGGTACACTGAAGCTTTCTTT. The V call is TRBV10-2, the J call TRBJ1-1, with 7 bases identical to TRBD1. CDR1 and CDR2 from the germline V gene are WSHSY and SAAADI. V lost 7 bases and J lost 3; bases outside the gene matches: 8. CDR3 length: 14 residues.

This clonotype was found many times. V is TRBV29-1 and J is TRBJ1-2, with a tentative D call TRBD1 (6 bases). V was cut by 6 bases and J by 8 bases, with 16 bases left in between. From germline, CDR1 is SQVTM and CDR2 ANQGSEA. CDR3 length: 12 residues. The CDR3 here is CSVQDRLRGYTF. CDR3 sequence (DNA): TGCAGCGTCCAAGACAGGCTTCGCGGCTACACCTTC. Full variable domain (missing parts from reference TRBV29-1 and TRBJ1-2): SAVISQKPSRDICQRGTSLTIQCQVDSQVTMMFWYRQQPGQSLTLIATANQGSEATYESGFVIDKFPISRPNLTFSTLTVSNMSPEDSSIYLCSVQDRLRGYTFGSGTRLTVV.

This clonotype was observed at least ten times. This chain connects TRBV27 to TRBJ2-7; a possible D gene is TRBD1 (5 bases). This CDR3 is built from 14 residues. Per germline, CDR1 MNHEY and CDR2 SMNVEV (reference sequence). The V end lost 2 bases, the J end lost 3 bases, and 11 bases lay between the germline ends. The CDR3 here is CASSLGASIYEQYF. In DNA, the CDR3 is TGTGCCAGCAGTTTAGGGGCATCGATCTACGAGCAGTACTTC.